This T cell receptor beta chain was profiled in a study of naive and memory T cell subsets. V lost 4 bases, J lost 0 bases, and 9 bases stayed unmatched. This CDR3 is built from 17 residues. Germline assignment: CDR1 MDHEN and CDR2 SYDVKM. Two oligonucleotides, mixed equimolar, formed the beta constant-region primer covering TRBC1 and TRBC2. Each CDR3 protein is one row after TCRdb ran MiXCR on the UMI-ligation and nested PCR reads. This sample has roughly 98,000 distinct CDR3 sequences, with roughly 7% found just once. The sequencing input was central memory CD4+ T cells from blood. This receptor was taken from a human donor in good health. The chain joins TRBV28 to TRBJ2-4; TRBD1 agrees at 7 bases. The CDR3: CASSSSIDRVAKNIQYF. The CDR3 nucleotides are TGTGCCAGCAGTTCCTCTATTGACAGGGTAGCCAAAAACATTCAGTACTTC.